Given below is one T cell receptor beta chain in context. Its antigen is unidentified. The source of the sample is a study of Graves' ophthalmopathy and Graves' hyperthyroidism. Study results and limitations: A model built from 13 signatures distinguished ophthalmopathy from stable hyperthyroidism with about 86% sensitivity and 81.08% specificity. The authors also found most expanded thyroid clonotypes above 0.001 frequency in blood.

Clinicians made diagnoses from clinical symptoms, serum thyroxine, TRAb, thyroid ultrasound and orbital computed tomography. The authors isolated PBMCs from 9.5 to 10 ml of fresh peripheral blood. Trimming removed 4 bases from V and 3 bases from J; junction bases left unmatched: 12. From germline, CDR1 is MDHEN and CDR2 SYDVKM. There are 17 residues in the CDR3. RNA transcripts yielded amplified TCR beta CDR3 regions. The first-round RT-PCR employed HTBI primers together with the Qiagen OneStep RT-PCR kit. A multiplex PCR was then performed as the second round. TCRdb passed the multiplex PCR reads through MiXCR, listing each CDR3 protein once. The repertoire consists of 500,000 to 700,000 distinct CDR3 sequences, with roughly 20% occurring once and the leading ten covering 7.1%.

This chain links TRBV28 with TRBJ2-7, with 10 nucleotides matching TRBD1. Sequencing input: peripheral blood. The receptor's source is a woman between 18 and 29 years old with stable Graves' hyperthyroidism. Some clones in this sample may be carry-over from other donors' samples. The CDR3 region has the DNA TGTGCCAGCAGTTCGACAGGGGGCGAGGTGGGGTACTACGAGCAGTACTTC. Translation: CASSSTGGEVGYYEQYF. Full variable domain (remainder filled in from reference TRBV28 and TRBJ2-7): DVKVTQSSRYLVKRTGEKVFLECVQDMDHENMFWYRQDPGLGLRLIYFSYDVKMKEKGDIPEGYSVSREKKERFSLILESASTNQTSMYLCASSSTGGEVGYYEQYFGPGTRLTVT.